The clone carrying this T cell receptor beta chain is deemed large (0.1 to 1%). These data come from a study of tumor-infiltrating lymphocytes in localized non-small cell lung cancer. Profiling relied on immunoSEQ multiplex PCR, and the TCRdb table lists in-frame clones only, not all of them. The sample shows about 6,400 clones, approximately 71% of them seen only once. The CDR3 runs to 14 residues. Per the germline V gene, CDR1 is KGHSH and CDR2 is LQKENI. V was trimmed by 3 bases and J by 1 base, leaving 9 bases between them. This chain joins TRBV18 and TRBJ1-1; D not resolved. This TCR came from a human donor with non-small cell lung cancer. Material for sequencing was uninvolved lung tissue not adjacent to the tumor. The CDR3 coding sequence is TGTGCCAGCTCACCGGTAGGGCAGAACACTGAAGCTTTCTTT. Translated: CASSPVGQNTEAFF.